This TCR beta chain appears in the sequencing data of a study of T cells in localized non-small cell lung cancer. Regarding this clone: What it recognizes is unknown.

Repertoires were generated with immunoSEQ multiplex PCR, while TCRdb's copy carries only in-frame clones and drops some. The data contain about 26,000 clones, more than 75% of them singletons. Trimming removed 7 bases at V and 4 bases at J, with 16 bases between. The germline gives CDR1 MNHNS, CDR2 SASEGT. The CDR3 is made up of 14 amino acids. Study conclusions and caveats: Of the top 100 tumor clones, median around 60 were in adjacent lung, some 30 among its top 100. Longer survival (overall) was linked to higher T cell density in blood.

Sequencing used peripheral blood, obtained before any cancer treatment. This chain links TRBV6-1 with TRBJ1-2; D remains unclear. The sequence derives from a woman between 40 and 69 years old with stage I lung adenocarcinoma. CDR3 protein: CASTITQETYGYTF. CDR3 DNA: TGTGCCAGCACAATAACCCAGGAGACCTATGGCTACACCTTC.